A selection of T cell receptor beta chains follows, all from one sample in a study of T cells in Graves' hyperthyroidism and ophthalmopathy. TCRdb called the multiplex PCR reads again in MiXCR, with one record for every CDR3 protein. The sample comprises 500,000 to 650,000 distinct CDR3 sequences, less than 15% of which are singletons, and about 14% rests with the top ten. The specimen was blood. The receptors come from a middle-aged woman with Graves' hyperthyroidism. Both conserved end residues are part of each CDR3. The D gene is left open where the match is weak. Part of the rows lack a size; the others show once, few, many or a class for expanded clones.

j_gene	abundance	d_gene	v_gene	CDR3aa	CDR3nt
TRBJ2-3	many	-	TRBV7-9	CASSLGLGDTQYF	TGTGCCAGCAGCTTAGGGCTTGGGGATACGCAGTATTTT
TRBJ2-2	-	-	TRBV20-1	CSARVLAGVGANTGELFF	TGCAGTGCTAGGGTACTAGCCGGGGTCGGCGCGAACACCGGGGAGCTGTTTTTT
TRBJ2-3	-	-	TRBV6-1	CASESNRATDTQYF	TGTGCCAGCGAATCTAACCGAGCCACAGATACGCAGTATTTT
TRBJ2-5	many	TRBD2	TRBV13	CASSPMGTRKETQYF	TGTGCCAGCAGCCCAATGGGGACTAGGAAAGAGACCCAGTACTTC
TRBJ2-3	-	TRBD1	TRBV6-1	CASNIGQGGTDTQYF	TGTGCCAGCAATATAGGACAGGGTGGCACAGATACGCAGTATTTT
TRBJ1-2	many	-	TRBV7-9	CASSLVGAGYTF	TGTGCCAGCAGCTTAGTCGGAGCAGGCTACACCTTC
TRBJ2-3	many	-	TRBV20-1	CSARFPQGTDTQYF	TGCAGTGCTAGGTTCCCCCAGGGCACAGATACGCAGTATTTT
TRBJ2-1	many	TRBD2	TRBV6-1	CASSEIPGLAYTNEGSYNEQFF	TGTGCCAGCAGTGAGATTCCGGGACTAGCTTACACCAACGAGGGCTCCTACAATGAGCAGTTCTTC
TRBJ2-2	many	-	TRBV12-3/TRBV12-4	CASSLVASTGELFF	TGTGCCAGCAGTTTGGTGGCGTCCACCGGGGAGCTGTTTTTT
TRBJ2-7	many	-	TRBV20-1	CSARETVDSYEQYF	TGCAGTGCTAGAGAGACAGTCGATTCCTACGAGCAGTACTTC
TRBJ1-1	many	-	TRBV2	CASSARENTEAFF	TGTGCCAGTTCTGCCAGGGAGAACACTGAAGCTTTCTTT
TRBJ2-7	-	TRBD2	TRBV5-1	CASSLGETSGVYEQYF	TGCGCCAGCAGCTTGGGAGAAACTAGCGGGGTGTACGAGCAGTACTTC
TRBJ2-7	many	TRBD2	TRBV7-2	CASSSSGSSYEQYF	TGTGCCAGCAGCTCTAGCGGGAGCTCCTACGAGCAGTACTTC
TRBJ2-1	many	TRBD2	TRBV7-9	CASRPGTSGSRNEQFF	TGTGCCAGCAGACCCGGGACTAGCGGGAGTCGGAATGAGCAGTTCTTC
TRBJ1-3	-	-	TRBV5-1	CASSLMSASGNTIYF	TGCGCCAGCAGCTTGATGTCAGCTTCTGGAAACACCATATATTTT
TRBJ2-2	many	-	TRBV5-5	CASSLRWDTGELFF	TGTGCCAGCAGCCTCCGGTGGGACACCGGGGAGCTGTTTTTT
TRBJ2-3	many	-	TRBV12-3/TRBV12-4	CASSFARADTQYF	TGTGCCAGCAGTTTCGCCAGGGCAGATACGCAGTATTTT
TRBJ2-3	-	-	TRBV9	CASSVALDTQYF	TGTGCCAGCAGCGTAGCTTTGGATACGCAGTATTTT
TRBJ2-3	many	-	TRBV27	CASSRDWGSTDTQYF	TGTGCCAGCAGTCGGGACTGGGGCAGCACAGATACGCAGTATTTT
TRBJ2-2	many	-	TRBV7-2	CASSLARQHGELFF	TGTGCCAGCAGCTTAGCTAGACAGCACGGGGAGCTGTTTTTT
TRBJ1-2	many	-	TRBV12-3/TRBV12-4	CASSSPQGYGYTF	TGTGCCAGCAGTTCCCCACAGGGCTATGGCTACACCTTC
TRBJ1-2	many	TRBD1	TRBV7-2	CASSLYGQGNGYTF	TGTGCCAGCAGCTTATATGGACAGGGAAATGGCTACACCTTC
TRBJ2-1	-	TRBD1	TRBV4-2	CASSQDKSGGYNEQFF	TGTGCCAGCAGCCAAGATAAATCAGGGGGTTACAATGAGCAGTTCTTC
TRBJ1-3	few	TRBD1	TRBV28	CASSLAWQGVGNTIYF	TGTGCCAGCAGTTTAGCTTGGCAGGGGGTAGGAAACACCATATATTTT
TRBJ2-1	many	TRBD2	TRBV12-3/TRBV12-4	CASSLSSGRLDNEQFF	TGTGCCAGCAGTTTATCTAGCGGGAGGTTAGACAATGAGCAGTTCTTC
TRBJ2-4	few	-	TRBV11-2	CASSPSPRSKNIQYF	TGTGCCAGCAGCCCGAGTCCTAGATCCAAAAACATTCAGTACTTC
TRBJ1-5	-	TRBD1	TRBV5-5	CAGSPAGTGNQPQHF	TGTGCCGGCAGCCCAGCCGGGACAGGCAATCAGCCCCAGCATTTT
TRBJ2-5	-	-	TRBV9	CASSVGITEETQYF	TGTGCCAGCAGCGTTGGGATCACAGAGGAGACCCAGTACTTC
TRBJ2-5	-	TRBD1	TRBV4-1	CASSLSGQVQGTQYF	TGCGCCAGCAGCCTATCGGGACAGGTCCAAGGGACCCAGTACTTC
TRBJ2-3	few	-	TRBV20-1	CSARDWQGGTDTQYF	TGCAGTGCTAGAGATTGGCAGGGAGGTACAGATACGCAGTATTTT
TRBJ2-7	-	-	TRBV7-9	CASSSAWYEQYF	TGTGCCAGCAGCTCAGCCTGGTACGAGCAGTACTTC
TRBJ2-3	-	-	TRBV19	CASSMGQGFTDTQYF	TGTGCCAGTAGTATGGGGCAGGGCTTCACAGATACGCAGTATTTT
TRBJ1-5	-	-	TRBV7-9	CASSFHSAVQPQHF	TGTGCCAGCAGCTTCCACAGTGCGGTTCAGCCCCAGCATTTT
TRBJ2-7	many	TRBD1	TRBV28	CASSSPPTGTYEQYF	TGTGCCAGCAGTTCACCCCCGACAGGGACCTACGAGCAGTACTTC
TRBJ2-3	many	TRBD1	TRBV6-1	CASRLGDRLGTDTQYF	TGTGCCAGCAGATTGGGGGACAGGCTCGGCACAGATACGCAGTATTTT
TRBJ2-3	many	-	TRBV28	CASSSSPGAVTHTDTQYF	TGTGCCAGCAGTTCCTCCCCGGGGGCGGTCACACACACAGATACGCAGTATTTT
TRBJ2-7	many	TRBD1	TRBV6-5	CASSYPMDRGGNEQYF	TGTGCCAGCAGTTACCCCATGGACAGGGGGGGGAACGAGCAGTACTTC
TRBJ1-6	many	-	TRBV28	CASSFMSPLHF	TGTGCCAGCAGTTTTATGTCACCCCTCCACTTT
TRBJ2-2	many	-	TRBV13	CASRGYSTGELFF	TGTGCCAGCAGAGGGTACTCCACCGGGGAGCTGTTTTTT
TRBJ2-5	-	-	TRBV13	CASSLRAGTTGETQYF	TGTGCCAGCAGCCTTAGAGCCGGGACCACTGGGGAGACCCAGTACTTC
TRBJ2-1	many	-	TRBV6-1	CASIGPPGTKNNEQFF	TGTGCCAGCATAGGCCCCCCCGGGACAAAGAACAATGAGCAGTTCTTC
TRBJ2-2	few	TRBD2	TRBV11-2	CASSLDRVAGVGTGELFF	TGTGCCAGCAGCTTAGATCGAGTAGCGGGAGTAGGAACCGGGGAGCTGTTTTTT
TRBJ2-7	many	-	TRBV28	CASNRDTHYEQYF	TGTGCCAGCAATCGGGACACACACTACGAGCAGTACTTC
TRBJ2-3	-	TRBD2	TRBV5-4	CASSLLAGGLTDTQYF	TGTGCCAGCAGCCTACTAGCGGGAGGGCTCACAGATACGCAGTATTTT
TRBJ1-5	many	-	TRBV15	CATSRGRGRQPQHF	TGTGCCACCAGCAGGGGAAGGGGCAGGCAGCCCCAGCATTTT
TRBJ2-7	few	-	TRBV20-1	CSARGWGGVGNYEQYF	TGCAGTGCTAGAGGGTGGGGCGGGGTTGGTAACTACGAGCAGTACTTC
TRBJ2-1	many	TRBD2	TRBV3-1	CASSQDSLLAGRHEQFF	TGTGCCAGCAGCCAAGACTCCTTACTAGCGGGACGGCATGAGCAGTTCTTC
TRBJ2-3	-	-	TRBV10-3	CAINAGLDTQYF	TGTGCCATCAATGCAGGACTGGATACGCAGTATTTT
TRBJ1-5	-	TRBD1	TRBV4-3	CASSLFWGQGDQPQHF	TGCGCCAGCAGCCTTTTCTGGGGACAGGGGGATCAGCCCCAGCATTTT
TRBJ2-2	-	TRBD2	TRBV7-8	CASSSRTSGSKTGELFF	TGTGCCAGCAGCTCTCGGACTAGCGGGAGTAAAACCGGGGAGCTGTTTTTT
TRBJ2-1	-	TRBD2	TRBV7-9	CASSPTSGRNNEQFF	TGTGCCAGCAGCCCCACTAGCGGGAGGAACAATGAGCAGTTCTTC
TRBJ2-1	few	-	TRBV30	CAWSVGGGEQFF	TGTGCCTGGAGTGTAGGGGGGGGGGAGCAGTTCTTC
TRBJ2-7	-	TRBD2	TRBV19	CASSISSLAGIYEQYF	TGTGCCAGTAGTATAAGTAGCCTAGCGGGGATTTACGAGCAGTACTTC
TRBJ2-1	many	TRBD2	TRBV3-1	CASSQDLLAGSDEQFF	TGTGCCAGCAGCCAAGATTTACTAGCGGGTTCGGATGAGCAGTTCTTC
TRBJ1-2	-	-	TRBV27	CASSHSSYGYTF	TGTGCCAGCAGTCACAGTTCTTATGGCTACACCTTC